The T cell receptor beta chain under discussion was sequenced for a study of CD8 T cells in Susac syndrome. Study-level background: At the time of blood draw, patients with Susac syndrome were therapy-naive, receiving corticosteroids, or receiving intravenous immunoglobulin alone.

Blood CD8+ and CD4+ T cells underwent high-throughput TCR beta sequencing. Trimming stripped 4 bases from V and 0 bases from J, with 6 bases between. The CDR3 totals 13 residues. Germline V gives CDR1 LGHDT, CDR2 YNNKEL (reference sequence). With random hexamers, roughly 0.45 to 1 ug RNA was reverse transcribed. Amplification of TCR beta CDR3 by immunoSEQ multiplex PCR spanned 54 Vbeta and 13 Jbeta. TCRdb reanalysed the immunoSEQ multiplex PCR reads using MiXCR and keeps one entry per CDR3 protein. The table records about 82,000 distinct CDR3 sequences, around 96% of them present only once. The specimen was CD8+ T cells from PBMCs. The rearrangement joins TRBV3-1 to TRBJ1-2; D perhaps matches TRBD1 (5 bases). This clonotype originated in a human donor with Susac syndrome. Written as DNA, the CDR3 is TGTGCCAGCAGCCCACAGGCTAACTATGGCTACACCTTC. Translating gives CASSPQANYGYTF. Based on the CDR3 plus reference TRBV3-1 and TRBJ1-2, the full variable domain is DTAVSQTPKYLVTQMGNDKSIKCEQNLGHDTMYWYKQDSKKFLKIMFSYNNKELIINETVPNRFSPKSPDKAHLNLHINSLELGDSAVYFCASSPQANYGYTFGSGTRLTVV.